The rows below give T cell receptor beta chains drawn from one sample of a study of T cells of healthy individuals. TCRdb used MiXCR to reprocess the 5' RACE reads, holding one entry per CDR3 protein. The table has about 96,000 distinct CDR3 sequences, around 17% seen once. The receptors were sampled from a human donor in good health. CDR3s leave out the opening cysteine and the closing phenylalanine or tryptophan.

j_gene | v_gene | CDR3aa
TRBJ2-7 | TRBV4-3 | ASSQDYTLQGEQY
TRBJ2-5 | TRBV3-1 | ASSHNQETQY
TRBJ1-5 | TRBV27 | ASSPQTGYAPNQPQH
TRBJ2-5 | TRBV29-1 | SVVIGETQY
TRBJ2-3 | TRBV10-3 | AISEGGTGSVDTQY
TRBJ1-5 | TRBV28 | ASSLRTGINTQH
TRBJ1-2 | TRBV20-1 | SAREGTVNYGYT
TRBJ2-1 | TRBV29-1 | SALYRGPYNEQF
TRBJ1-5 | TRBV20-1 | SVGDWDQPQH
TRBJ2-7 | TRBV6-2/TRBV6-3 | ASSYVIAGLADYEQY
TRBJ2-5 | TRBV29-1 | SVEGASGQETQY
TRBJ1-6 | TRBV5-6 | ASSLGLGNSPLH
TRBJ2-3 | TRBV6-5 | ASSYMGAQY
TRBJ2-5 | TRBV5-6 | ASSGWRLQETQY
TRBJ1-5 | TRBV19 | ASTRDRAYQPQH
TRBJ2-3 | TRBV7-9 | ASLGPTDTQY
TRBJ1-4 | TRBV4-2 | ASSQIQAATNEKLF
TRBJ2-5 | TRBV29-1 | SVLTDRDGKTQY
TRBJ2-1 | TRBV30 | AWTPLGAYNGQF
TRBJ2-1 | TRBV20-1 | SARDRDLYNEQF
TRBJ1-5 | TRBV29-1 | SVSPGTGFNQPQH
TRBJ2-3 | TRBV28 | ASSEYMTAQY
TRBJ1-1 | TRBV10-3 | AISGEGPNTEAF
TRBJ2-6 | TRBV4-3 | ASSQRTSGGSGANVLT
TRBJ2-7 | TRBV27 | ASSLSRADEQY
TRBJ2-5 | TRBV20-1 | SAPPRTSGMEETQY
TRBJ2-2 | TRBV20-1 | SAASRGGLLRELF
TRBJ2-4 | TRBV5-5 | ASSLSGAGRDIQY